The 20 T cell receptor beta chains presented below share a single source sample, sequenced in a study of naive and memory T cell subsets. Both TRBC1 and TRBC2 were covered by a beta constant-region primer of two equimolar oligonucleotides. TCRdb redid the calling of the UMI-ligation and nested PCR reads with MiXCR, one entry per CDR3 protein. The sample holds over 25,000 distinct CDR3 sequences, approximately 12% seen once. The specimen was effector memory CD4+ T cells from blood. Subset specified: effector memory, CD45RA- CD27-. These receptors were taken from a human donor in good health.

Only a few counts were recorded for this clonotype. CDR3 in DNA: TGTGCCATCAGTGATAATGACTCAGAGCAGTACTTC. Residues: CAISDNDSEQYF. The J gene is TRBJ2-7, the V gene TRBV10-3; the D is unclear. In germline, CDR1 is ENHRY, CDR2 SYGVKD. V lost 3 bases and J 7 bases, leaving 10 bases between the germline ends. The length of the CDR3 is 12 residues.

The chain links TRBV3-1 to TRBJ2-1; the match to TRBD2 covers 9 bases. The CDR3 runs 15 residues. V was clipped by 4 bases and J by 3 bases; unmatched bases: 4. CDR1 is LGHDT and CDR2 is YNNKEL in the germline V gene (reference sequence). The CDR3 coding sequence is TGTGCCAGCAGCCGTAGGACTAGCGACTACAATGAGCAGTTCTTC. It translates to CASSRRTSDYNEQFF.

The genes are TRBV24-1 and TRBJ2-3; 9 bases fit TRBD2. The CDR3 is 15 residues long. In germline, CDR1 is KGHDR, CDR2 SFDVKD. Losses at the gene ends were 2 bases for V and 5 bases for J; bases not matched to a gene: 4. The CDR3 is CATSDWAGGVDTQYF. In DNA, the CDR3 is TGTGCCACCAGTGATTGGGCGGGGGGGGTAGATACGCAGTATTTT.

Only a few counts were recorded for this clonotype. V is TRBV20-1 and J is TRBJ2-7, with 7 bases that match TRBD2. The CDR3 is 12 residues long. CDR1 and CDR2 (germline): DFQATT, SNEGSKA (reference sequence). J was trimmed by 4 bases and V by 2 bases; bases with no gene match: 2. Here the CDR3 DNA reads TGCAGTGCTAGACGGGACTATTACGAGCAGTACTTC. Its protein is CSARRDYYEQYF.

DNA of the CDR3: TGTGCCATCAGTCCGGATCCGACATACGTACACACAGATACGCAGTATTTT. Protein: CAISPDPTYVHTDTQYF. The gene calls are TRBV10-3 and TRBJ2-3; D gene unclear. Trimming pared 5 bases from V and 2 bases from J, leaving 20 bases between. The CDR3 runs to 17 residues. Looked up from germline, CDR1 is ENHRY and CDR2 is SYGVKD.

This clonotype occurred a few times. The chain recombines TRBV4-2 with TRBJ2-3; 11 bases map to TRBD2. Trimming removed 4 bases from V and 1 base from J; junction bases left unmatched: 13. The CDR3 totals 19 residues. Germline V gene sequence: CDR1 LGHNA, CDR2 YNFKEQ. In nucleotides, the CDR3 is TGTGCCAGCAGCCCGGGGGTAGCGGGGGGGCGGTTCCGCACAGATACGCAGTATTTT. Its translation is CASSPGVAGGRFRTDTQYF.

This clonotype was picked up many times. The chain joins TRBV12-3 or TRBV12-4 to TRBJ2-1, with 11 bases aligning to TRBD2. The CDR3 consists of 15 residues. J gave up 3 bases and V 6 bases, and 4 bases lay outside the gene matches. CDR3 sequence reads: CASRFGTSGYNEQFF. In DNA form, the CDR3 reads TGTGCCAGCAGGTTTGGGACTAGCGGCTACAATGAGCAGTTCTTC.

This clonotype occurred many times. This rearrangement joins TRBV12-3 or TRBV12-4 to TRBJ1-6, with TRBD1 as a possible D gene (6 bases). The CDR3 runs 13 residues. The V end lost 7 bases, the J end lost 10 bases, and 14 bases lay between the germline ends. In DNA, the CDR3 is TGTGCCAGCAATAGCCAGGGGCAATCACCCCTCCACTTT. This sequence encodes CASNSQGQSPLHF.

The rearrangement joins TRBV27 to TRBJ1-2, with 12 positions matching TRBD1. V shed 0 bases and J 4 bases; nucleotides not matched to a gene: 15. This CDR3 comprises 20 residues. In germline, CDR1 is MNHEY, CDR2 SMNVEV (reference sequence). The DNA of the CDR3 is TGTGCCAGCAGTTTATCCTTCGGGGGACAGGGGGCGAGCAACAGCTATGGCTACACCTTC. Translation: CASSLSFGGQGASNSYGYTF.

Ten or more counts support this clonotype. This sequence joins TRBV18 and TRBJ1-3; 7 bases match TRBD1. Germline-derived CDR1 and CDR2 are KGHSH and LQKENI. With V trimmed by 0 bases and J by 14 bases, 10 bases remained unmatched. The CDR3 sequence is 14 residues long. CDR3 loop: CASSPPGQKYSVYF. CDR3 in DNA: TGTGCCAGCTCACCACCGGGACAGAAATACTCGGTATATTTT.

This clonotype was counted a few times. In DNA, the CDR3 is TGTGCCAGCAGCCATACCGACAAGAACACTGAAGCTTTCTTT. Its translation: CASSHTDKNTEAFF. This chain links TRBV12-3 or TRBV12-4 with TRBJ1-1; D unresolved. The V end lost 6 bases, the J end lost 1 base, and 12 bases lay between the germline ends. The CDR3 contains 14 residues.

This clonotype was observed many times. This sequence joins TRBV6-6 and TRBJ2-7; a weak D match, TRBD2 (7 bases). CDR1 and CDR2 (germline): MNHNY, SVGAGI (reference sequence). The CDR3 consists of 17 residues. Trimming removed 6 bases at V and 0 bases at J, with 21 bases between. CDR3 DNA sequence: TGTGCCAGCAGGGGGGCTAAAGGGGGGGGCAGCTCCTACGAGCAGTACTTC. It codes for CASRGAKGGGSSYEQYF.

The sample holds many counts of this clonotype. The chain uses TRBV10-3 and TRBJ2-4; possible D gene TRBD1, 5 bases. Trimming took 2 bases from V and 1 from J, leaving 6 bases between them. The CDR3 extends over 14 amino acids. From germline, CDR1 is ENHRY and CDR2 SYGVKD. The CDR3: CAISEAGAKNIQYF. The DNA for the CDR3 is TGTGCCATCAGTGAGGCAGGGGCCAAAAACATTCAGTACTTC.

This chain's CDR3 is CASSLLTRETQYF. The DNA for the CDR3 is TGTGCCAGCAGCCTCCTAACTAGGGAGACCCAGTACTTC. V usage is TRBV7-8 and J usage is TRBJ2-5; D is perhaps TRBD2 (5 bases). Germline V gene lookup returns CDR1 SGHVS and CDR2 FQNEAQ. The CDR3 extends over 13 amino acids. With 5 bases removed from V and 5 bases from J, the gap between germline ends came to 12 bases.

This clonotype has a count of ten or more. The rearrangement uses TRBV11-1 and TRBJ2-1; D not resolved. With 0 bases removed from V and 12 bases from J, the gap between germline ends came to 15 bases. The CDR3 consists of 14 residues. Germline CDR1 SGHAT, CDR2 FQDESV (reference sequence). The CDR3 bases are TGTGCCAGCAGCTTAGCGGGATCCGCCAACCCGCAGTTCTTC. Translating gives CASSLAGSANPQFF.

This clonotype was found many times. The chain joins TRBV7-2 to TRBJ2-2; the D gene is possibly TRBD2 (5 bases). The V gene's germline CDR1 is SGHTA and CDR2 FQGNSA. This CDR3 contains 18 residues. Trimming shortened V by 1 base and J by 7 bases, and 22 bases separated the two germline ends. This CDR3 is CASSLVLLAARRGGELFF. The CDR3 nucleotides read TGTGCCAGCAGCTTAGTTCTCCTAGCAGCCAGACGTGGCGGGGAGCTGTTTTTT.

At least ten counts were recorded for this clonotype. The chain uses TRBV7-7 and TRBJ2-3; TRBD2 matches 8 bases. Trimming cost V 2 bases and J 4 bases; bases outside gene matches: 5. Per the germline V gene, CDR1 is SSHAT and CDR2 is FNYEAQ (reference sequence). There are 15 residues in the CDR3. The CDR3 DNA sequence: TGTGCCAGCAGCTTAAGGACTAGCAGCGCAGATACGCAGTATTTT. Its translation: CASSLRTSSADTQYF.

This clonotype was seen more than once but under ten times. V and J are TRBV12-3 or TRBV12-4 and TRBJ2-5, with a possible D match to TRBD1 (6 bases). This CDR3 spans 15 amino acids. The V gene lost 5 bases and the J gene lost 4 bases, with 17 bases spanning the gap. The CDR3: CASSDTAGQLETQYF. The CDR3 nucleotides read TGTGCCAGCAGTGACACGGCTGGACAGTTAGAGACCCAGTACTTC.

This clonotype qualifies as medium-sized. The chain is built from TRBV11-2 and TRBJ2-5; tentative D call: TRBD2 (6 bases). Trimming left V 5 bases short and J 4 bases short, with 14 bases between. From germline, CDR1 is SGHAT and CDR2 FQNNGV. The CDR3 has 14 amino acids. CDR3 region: CASSPSRGVETQYF. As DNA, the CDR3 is TGTGCCAGCAGCCCCTCCCGCGGGGTAGAGACCCAGTACTTC. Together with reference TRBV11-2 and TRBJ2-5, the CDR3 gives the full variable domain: EAGVAQSPRYKIIEKRQSVAFWCNPISGHATLYWYQQILGQGPKLLIQFQNNGVVDDSQLPKDRFSAERLKGVDSTLKIQPAKLEDSAVYLCASSPSRGVETQYFGPGTRLLVL.

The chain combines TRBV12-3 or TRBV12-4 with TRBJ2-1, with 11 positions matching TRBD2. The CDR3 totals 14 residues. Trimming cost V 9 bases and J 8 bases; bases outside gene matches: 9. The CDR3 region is CASTSSGGEDEQFF. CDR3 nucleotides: TGTGCCAGTACCAGTAGCGGGGGGGAGGATGAGCAGTTCTTC.